These 20 T cell receptor beta chains share one sample of origin, sequenced in a study of cytomegalovirus exposure and HLA in healthy donors. The PCR ran on 60 Vbeta and 13 Jbeta primers. Repertoires were generated with immunoSEQ multiplex PCR, while TCRdb's copy carries only in-frame clones and drops some. The sample holds 45,000 to 65,000 clones, approximately 70% seen once. The sample taken for sequencing was PBMCs. The receptors originated from a man younger than 30 in good health and CMV-seronegative.

CDR3 sequence: CASSLQHRGLNEQYF. The CDR3, as DNA: TGCGCCAGCAGCTTGCAACACAGGGGACTCAACGAGCAGTACTTC. This sequence joins TRBV5-1 and TRBJ2-7; D may be TRBD1 (7 bases). V lost 1 base, J lost 5 bases, and 16 bases lay in between. CDR3 size: 15 residues. The V gene's germline CDR1 is SGHRS and CDR2 YFSETQ.

This sequence joins TRBV18 and TRBJ2-7; 11 bases map to TRBD2. Germline CDR1 is KGHSH and CDR2 is LQKENI. The junction had 10 bases not matched to a gene; V was cut back by 5 bases and J by 4 bases. This CDR3 comprises 16 residues. The CDR3 spells CASSSTSGAPAYEQYF. The CDR3, as DNA: TGTGCCAGCTCATCGACTAGCGGGGCGCCCGCTTACGAGCAGTACTTC.

The CDR3 nucleotides are TGTGCCAGCAGCTTAATAGGACAGGGGATCGATGAGCAGTTCTTC. Its translation: CASSLIGQGIDEQFF. The V and J genes are TRBV11-2 and TRBJ2-1, with 9 bases identical to TRBD1. Trimming removed 2 bases from V and 8 bases from J; junction bases left unmatched: 7. The CDR3 length is 15 residues. Germline CDR1 SGHAT, CDR2 FQNNGV.

The chain couples TRBV18 to TRBJ2-1, with D maybe TRBD1 (5 bases). The V gene's germline CDR1 is KGHSH and CDR2 LQKENI. The CDR3 is 14 amino acids. Trimming left V 0 bases short and J 9 bases short, with 12 bases between. The CDR3 is CASSPPAGSGEQFF. The CDR3, as DNA: TGTGCCAGCTCACCACCGGCAGGGTCCGGTGAGCAGTTCTTC.

V is TRBV6-5 and J is TRBJ2-7; 8 nucleotides match TRBD1. Trimming removed 4 bases from V and 7 bases from J; junction bases left unmatched: 9. The CDR3 loop spans 14 amino acids. Looked up from germline, CDR1 is MNHEY and CDR2 is SVGAGI. The chain's CDR3 is CASSFNQGAGEQYF. DNA for the CDR3: TGTGCCAGCAGTTTTAATCAGGGGGCTGGGGAGCAGTACTTC.

The CDR3 loop reads CASSLRTNTYQETQYF. As DNA, the CDR3 is TGTGCCAGCAGCTTGCGCACGAATACGTACCAAGAGACCCAGTACTTC. The chain links TRBV7-2 to TRBJ2-5, with D hard to call. CDR1 is SGHTA and CDR2 is FQGNSA in the germline V gene. The CDR3 runs to 16 residues. Trimming removed 3 bases from V and 0 bases from J, with 14 bases in between.

The chain combines TRBV4-3 with TRBJ2-7; 14 bases fit TRBD2. V shed 0 bases, J shed 4 bases, and the junction held 11 bases outside the gene matches. Germline assignment: CDR1 LGHNA and CDR2 YSLEER. The CDR3 length is 19 residues. This CDR3 is CASSQDWGGLAGALYEQYF. CDR3 DNA sequence: TGCGCCAGCAGCCAAGATTGGGGGGGACTAGCGGGAGCACTTTACGAGCAGTACTTC.

This chain uses TRBV27 with TRBJ2-1, with 7 bases lining up with TRBD2. Per germline, CDR1 MNHEY and CDR2 SMNVEV (reference sequence). This CDR3 comprises 13 residues. V gave up 5 bases and J gave up 13 bases; unmatched junction bases: 11. The CDR3 DNA reads as TGTGCCAGCAGTCCCTTTGAGGGAGGGCCTCAGTTCTTC. As protein: CASSPFEGGPQFF.

This clone came up a few times. The J gene is TRBJ1-6, the V gene TRBV27; the match to TRBD1 covers 7 bases. The CDR3 is 14 residues long. CDR1 MNHEY and CDR2 SMNVEV come from the germline V gene (reference sequence). V shed 4 bases and J 7 bases; nucleotides not matched to a gene: 4. The CDR3 DNA reads as TGTGCCAGCAGTTCAGACAGGGTGAATTCACCCCTCCACTTT. Its translation is CASSSDRVNSPLHF.

This chain links TRBV7-9 with TRBJ2-7; D is unclear. V was shortened by 0 bases and J by 1 base, with 4 bases between the two germline ends. Germline V gene data show CDR1 as SEHNR and CDR2 as FQNEAQ (reference sequence). The CDR3 totals 13 residues. This chain's CDR3 is CASSLAQSYEQYF. CDR3 in DNA: TGTGCCAGCAGCTTAGCCCAGTCCTACGAGCAGTACTTC.

A single count supports this clone. V gene TRBV4-3 combines with J gene TRBJ2-3; the D is unclear. CDR1 is LGHNA, CDR2 YSLEER, per germline. Trimming left V 0 bases short and J 5 bases short, with 6 bases between. The CDR3 consists of 13 residues. CDR3 sequence (DNA): TGCGCCAGCAGCCAAGAGTCCGGAGATACGCAGTATTTT. Amino acids: CASSQESGDTQYF.

V usage is TRBV7-9 and J usage is TRBJ2-5; 8 bases fit TRBD2. This CDR3 contains 13 residues. With 5 bases clipped from V and 2 bases from J, the junction kept 1 base outside the gene matches. Germline V CDR1 and CDR2: SEHNR, FQNEAQ (reference sequence). The CDR3 is CASSPSGQETQYF. In DNA, the CDR3 is TGTGCCAGCAGCCCTAGCGGGCAAGAGACCCAGTACTTC.

The chain is built from TRBV16 and TRBJ1-1; no definite D call. The CDR3 spans 15 residues. Germline values: CDR1 KGHSY, CDR2 FQNENV. The V end was cut by 2 bases, the J end by 11 bases, with 21 bases between. The CDR3 loop reads CASSQVRGRAVVAFF. CDR3 nucleotides: TGTGCCAGCAGCCAAGTTCGGGGAAGGGCGGTGGTCGCTTTCTTT.

This clone was counted a few times. The chain recombines TRBV30 with TRBJ2-3; TRBD1 aligns across 8 bases. The CDR3 totals 13 residues. The V gene end was trimmed by 8 bases and the J gene end by 6 bases; junction bases not matched to a gene: 10. The germline gives CDR1 GTSNPN, CDR2 SVGIG (reference sequence). The CDR3 DNA sequence: TGTGCCCGGGGGACAGGATCAGGTGATACGCAGTATTTT. Its translation is CARGTGSGDTQYF.

The V gene is TRBV4-3, the J gene TRBJ2-1; 7 bases line up with TRBD2. V trimming: 0 bases; J trimming: 4 bases; junction bases outside the gene matches: 3. This CDR3 has 15 residues. Germline V gene lookup returns CDR1 LGHNA and CDR2 YSLEER. The CDR3 DNA reads TGCGCCAGCAGCCAAGACCGGGGGGATTACAATGAGCAGTTCTTC. This translates into CASSQDRGDYNEQFF.

V and J are TRBV28 and TRBJ1-1, with D possibly being TRBD1 (6 bases). Looked up from germline, CDR1 is MDHEN and CDR2 is SYDVKM. The germline V and J ends were trimmed by 2 bases and 0 bases, with 10 bases remaining between them. The CDR3 has 15 amino acids. The CDR3 loop reads CASSLPDRMNTEAFF. CDR3 nucleotide sequence: TGTGCCAGCAGTTTACCCGACAGGATGAACACTGAAGCTTTCTTT. Using reference TRBV28 and TRBJ1-1 for the parts outside the CDR3, the full variable domain is DVKVTQSSRYLVKRTGEKVFLECVQDMDHENMFWYRQDPGLGLRLIYFSYDVKMKEKGDIPEGYSVSREKKERFSLILESASTNQTSMYLCASSLPDRMNTEAFFGQGTRLTVV.

The chain has TRBV14 and TRBJ1-4; D is possibly TRBD1 (5 bases). The germline V gene has CDR1 SGHDN and CDR2 FVKESK. Trimming shortened V by 0 bases and J by 7 bases, and 12 bases separated the two germline ends. This CDR3 region has 15 residues. CDR3 sequence reads: CASSQEKGHTEKLFF. The CDR3 nucleotides are TGTGCCAGCAGCCAAGAAAAAGGACATACTGAAAAACTGTTTTTT.

This sequence joins TRBV6-5 and TRBJ1-1; D may be TRBD1 (5 bases). Germline values: CDR1 MNHEY, CDR2 SVGAGI. The CDR3 extends over 13 amino acids. V lost 3 bases, J lost 1 base, and 6 bases lay in between. The DNA for the CDR3 is TGTGCCAGCAGTTATACAGGGAACACTGAAGCTTTCTTT. This translates into CASSYTGNTEAFF.

V gene TRBV27 combines with J gene TRBJ1-2; 7 bases are a match to TRBD1. Germline V lookup: CDR1 MNHEY, CDR2 SMNVEV (reference sequence). This CDR3 has 13 amino acids. V trimming: 6 bases; J trimming: 2 bases; junction bases outside the gene matches: 3. The CDR3, as DNA: TGTGCCAGCAGGAGGGGGCTAAACTATGGCTACACCTTC. It translates to CASRRGLNYGYTF.

This chain joins TRBV10-3 and TRBJ2-1; 7 bases map to TRBD2. Germline assignment: CDR1 ENHRY and CDR2 SYGVKD. CDR3 length equals 13 residues. The trim removed 4 bases at V and 8 bases at J, leaving 5 bases unmatched. The CDR3 region has the DNA TGTGCCATCAGTGCTTCCGCGGGGGATGAGCAGTTCTTC. Its translation: CAISASAGDEQFF.